This T cell receptor beta chain was identified in a study of blood T cell repertoires in COVID-19. Study-wide background: COVID-19 samples collected from the United States, Italy and Spain covered acute and convalescent phases. Sample material is recorded as cDNA or gDNA derived from T cells, B-cell-depleted T cells, or PBMCs.

Germline CDR1 LNHDA, CDR2 SQIVND (reference sequence). The CDR3 spans 13 residues. The V segment lost 5 bases and the J segment 4 bases; nucleotides outside the gene matches: 3. Seattle patients were enrolled during active infection and followed longitudinally. How the authors handled the data: Amplification with reference gene primers provided the estimates of nucleated cell counts. TCRdb's copy holds only in-frame clones and misses some; the assay was immunoSEQ multiplex PCR. That table is the source of V, J and clone size, and D and trimming were worked out from the DNA. Counted here are roughly 68,000 clones, 76% occurring once; the ten biggest clones make up just under 15%.

The chain recombines TRBV19 with TRBJ1-2; 8 nucleotides agree with TRBD1. Sample: peripheral blood. This TCR derives from a man aged 55 to 70 with COVID-19, enrolled during active disease. CDR3 sequence reads: CASSQQGVYGYTF. For the CDR3, the DNA is TGTGCCAGTAGTCAACAGGGGGTCTATGGCTACACCTTC.